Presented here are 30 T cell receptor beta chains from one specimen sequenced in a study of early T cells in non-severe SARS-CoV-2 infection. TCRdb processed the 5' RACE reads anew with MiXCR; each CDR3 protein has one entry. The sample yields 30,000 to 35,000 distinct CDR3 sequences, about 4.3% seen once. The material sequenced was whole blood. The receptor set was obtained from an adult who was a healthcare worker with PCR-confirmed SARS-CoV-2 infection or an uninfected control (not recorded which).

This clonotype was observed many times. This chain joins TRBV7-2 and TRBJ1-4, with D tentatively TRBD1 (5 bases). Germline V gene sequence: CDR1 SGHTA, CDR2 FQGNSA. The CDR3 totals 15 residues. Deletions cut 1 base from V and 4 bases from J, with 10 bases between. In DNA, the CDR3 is TGTGCCAGCAGCTTAGTCGGGGGGAATAATGAAAAACTGTTTTTT. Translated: CASSLVGGNNEKLFF. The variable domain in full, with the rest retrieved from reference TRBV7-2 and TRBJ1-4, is GAGVSQSPSNKVTEKGKDVELRCDPISGHTALYWYRQSLGQGLEFLIYFQGNSAPDKSGLPSDRFSAERTGGSVSTLTIQRTQQEDSAVYLCASSLVGGNNEKLFFGSGTQLSVL.

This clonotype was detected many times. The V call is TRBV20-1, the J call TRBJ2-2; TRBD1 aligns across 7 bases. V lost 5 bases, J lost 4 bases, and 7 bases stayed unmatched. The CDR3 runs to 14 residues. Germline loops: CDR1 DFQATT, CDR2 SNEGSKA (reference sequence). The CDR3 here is CSAVNRGATGELFF. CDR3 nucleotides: TGCAGTGCTGTTAACAGGGGCGCCACCGGGGAGCTGTTTTTT.

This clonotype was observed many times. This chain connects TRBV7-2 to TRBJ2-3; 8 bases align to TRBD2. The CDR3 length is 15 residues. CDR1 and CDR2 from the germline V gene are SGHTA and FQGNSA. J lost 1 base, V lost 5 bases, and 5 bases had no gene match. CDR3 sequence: CASSIDSGGTDTQYF. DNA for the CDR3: TGTGCCAGCAGCATCGATAGCGGGGGCACAGATACGCAGTATTTT.

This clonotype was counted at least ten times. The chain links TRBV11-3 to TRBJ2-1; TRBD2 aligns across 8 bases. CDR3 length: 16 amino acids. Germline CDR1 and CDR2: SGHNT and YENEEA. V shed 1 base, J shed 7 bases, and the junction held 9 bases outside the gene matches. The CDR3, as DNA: TGTGCCAGCAGCTTAGGCTCTAGCGGGTCACCTAATGAGCAGTTCTTC. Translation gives CASSLGSSGSPNEQFF.

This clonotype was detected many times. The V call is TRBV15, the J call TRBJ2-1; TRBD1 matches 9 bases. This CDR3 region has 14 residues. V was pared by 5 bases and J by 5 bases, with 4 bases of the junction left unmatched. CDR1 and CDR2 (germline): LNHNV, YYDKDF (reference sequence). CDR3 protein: CATSGGTGNNEQFF. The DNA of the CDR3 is TGTGCCACCAGCGGGGGGACAGGGAACAATGAGCAGTTCTTC.

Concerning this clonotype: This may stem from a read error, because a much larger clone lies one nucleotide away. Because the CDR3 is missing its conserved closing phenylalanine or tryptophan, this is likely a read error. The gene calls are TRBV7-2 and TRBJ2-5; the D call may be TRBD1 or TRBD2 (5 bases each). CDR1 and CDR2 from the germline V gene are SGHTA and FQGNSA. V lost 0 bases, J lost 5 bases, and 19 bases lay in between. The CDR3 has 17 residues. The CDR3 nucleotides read TGTGCCAGCAGCTTAGCGGGGACCGGGCAACGTGGCGAGACCCAGTACTCC. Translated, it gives CASSLAGTGQRGETQYS.

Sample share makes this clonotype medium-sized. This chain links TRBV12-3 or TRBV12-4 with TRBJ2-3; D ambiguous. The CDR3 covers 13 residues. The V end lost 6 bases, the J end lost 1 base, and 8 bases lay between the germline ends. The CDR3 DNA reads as TGTGCCAGCAGCGACGCAGGCACAGATACGCAGTATTTT. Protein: CASSDAGTDTQYF.

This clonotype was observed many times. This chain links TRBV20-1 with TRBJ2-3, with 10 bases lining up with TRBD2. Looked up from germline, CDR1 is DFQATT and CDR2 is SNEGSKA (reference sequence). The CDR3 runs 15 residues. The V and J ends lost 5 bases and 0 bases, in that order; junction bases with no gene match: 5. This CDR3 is CSAGQLAGSTDTQYF. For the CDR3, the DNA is TGCAGTGCTGGACAACTAGCGGGGAGCACAGATACGCAGTATTTT.

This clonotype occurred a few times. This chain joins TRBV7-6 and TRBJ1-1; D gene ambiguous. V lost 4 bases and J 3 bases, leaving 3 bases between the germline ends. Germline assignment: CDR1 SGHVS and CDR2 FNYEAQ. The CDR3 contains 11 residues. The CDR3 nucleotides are TGTGCCAGCAGCTCCCACACTGAAGCTTTCTTT. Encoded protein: CASSSHTEAFF.

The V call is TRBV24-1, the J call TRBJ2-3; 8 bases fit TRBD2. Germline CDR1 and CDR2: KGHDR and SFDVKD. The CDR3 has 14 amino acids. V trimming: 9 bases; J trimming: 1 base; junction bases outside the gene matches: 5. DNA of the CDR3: TGTGCCACCTCCGGGACTAGTGGCACAGATACGCAGTATTTT. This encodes CATSGTSGTDTQYF.

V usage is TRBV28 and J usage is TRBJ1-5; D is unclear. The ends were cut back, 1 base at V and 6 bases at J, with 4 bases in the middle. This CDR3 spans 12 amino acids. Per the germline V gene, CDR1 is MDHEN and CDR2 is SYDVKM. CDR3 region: CASSLLGQPQHF. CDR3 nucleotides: TGTGCCAGCAGTTTATTGGGTCAGCCCCAGCATTTT.

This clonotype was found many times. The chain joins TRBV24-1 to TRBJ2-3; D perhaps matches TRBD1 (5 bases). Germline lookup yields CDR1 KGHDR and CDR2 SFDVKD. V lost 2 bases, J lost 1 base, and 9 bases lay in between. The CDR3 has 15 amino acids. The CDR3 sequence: CATSDSTERTDTQYF. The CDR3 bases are TGTGCCACCAGTGATTCGACAGAGCGCACAGATACGCAGTATTTT.

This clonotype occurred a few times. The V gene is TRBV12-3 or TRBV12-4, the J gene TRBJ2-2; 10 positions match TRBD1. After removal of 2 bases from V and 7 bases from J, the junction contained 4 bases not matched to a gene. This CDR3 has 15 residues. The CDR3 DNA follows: TGTGCCAGCAGTTTACTGGGACAGGGGATCGGGGAGCTGTTTTTT. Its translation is CASSLLGQGIGELFF.

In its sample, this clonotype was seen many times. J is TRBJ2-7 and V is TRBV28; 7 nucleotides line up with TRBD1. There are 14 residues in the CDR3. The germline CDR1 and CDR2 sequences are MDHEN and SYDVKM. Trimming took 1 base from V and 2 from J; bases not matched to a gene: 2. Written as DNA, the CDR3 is TGTGCCAGCAGTTTATTTCAGGGGGCCTACGAGCAGTACTTC. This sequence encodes CASSLFQGAYEQYF.

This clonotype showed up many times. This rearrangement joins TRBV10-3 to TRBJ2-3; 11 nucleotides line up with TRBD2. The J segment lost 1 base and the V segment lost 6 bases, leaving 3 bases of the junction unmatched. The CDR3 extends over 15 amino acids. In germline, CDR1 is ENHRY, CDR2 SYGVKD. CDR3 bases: TGTGCCATCAGCTCGACTAGCGGGGGCACAGATACGCAGTATTTT. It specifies CAISSTSGGTDTQYF.

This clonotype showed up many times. CDR3 amino acids: CASSFSPGDTGELFF. CDR3 nucleotide sequence: TGCGCCAGCAGCTTTTCACCAGGGGACACCGGGGAGCTGTTTTTT. J is TRBJ2-2 and V is TRBV5-1; D possibly corresponds to TRBD1 (6 bases). V was trimmed by 2 bases and J by 3 bases, leaving 11 bases between them. The germline CDR1 and CDR2 sequences are SGHRS and YFSETQ. This CDR3 spans 15 amino acids.

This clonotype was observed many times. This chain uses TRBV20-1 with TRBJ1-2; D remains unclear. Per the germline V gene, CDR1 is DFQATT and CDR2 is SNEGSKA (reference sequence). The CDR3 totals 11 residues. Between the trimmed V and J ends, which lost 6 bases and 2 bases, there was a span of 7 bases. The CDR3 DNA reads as TGCAGTGCGGTAGGGAACTATGGCTACACCTTC. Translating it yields CSAVGNYGYTF.

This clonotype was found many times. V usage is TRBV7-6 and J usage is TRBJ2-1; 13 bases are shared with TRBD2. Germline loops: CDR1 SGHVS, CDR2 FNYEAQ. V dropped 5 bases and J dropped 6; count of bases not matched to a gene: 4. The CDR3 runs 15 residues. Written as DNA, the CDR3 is TGTGCCAGCAGCCTGGGACTAGCGGGGTTCAATGAGCAGTTCTTC. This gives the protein CASSLGLAGFNEQFF.

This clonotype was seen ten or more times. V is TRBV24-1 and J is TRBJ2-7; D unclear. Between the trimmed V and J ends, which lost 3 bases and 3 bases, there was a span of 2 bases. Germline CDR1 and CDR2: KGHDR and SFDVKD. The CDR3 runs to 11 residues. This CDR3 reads CATSDLYEQYF. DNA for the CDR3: TGTGCCACCAGTGATCTCTACGAGCAGTACTTC.

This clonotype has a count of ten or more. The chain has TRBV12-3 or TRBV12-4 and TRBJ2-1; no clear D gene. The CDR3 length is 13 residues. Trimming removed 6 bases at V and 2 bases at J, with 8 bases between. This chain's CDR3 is CASSTSPYNEQFF. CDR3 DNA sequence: TGTGCCAGCAGCACGAGCCCCTACAATGAGCAGTTCTTC.

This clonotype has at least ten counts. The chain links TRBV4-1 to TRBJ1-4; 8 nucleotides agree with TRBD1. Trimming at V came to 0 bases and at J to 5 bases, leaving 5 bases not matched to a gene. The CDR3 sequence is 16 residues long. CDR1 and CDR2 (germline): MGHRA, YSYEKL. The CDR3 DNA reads TGCGCCAGCAGCCAAGATCGGACAGGGAGGAATGAAAAACTGTTTTTT. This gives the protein CASSQDRTGRNEKLFF.

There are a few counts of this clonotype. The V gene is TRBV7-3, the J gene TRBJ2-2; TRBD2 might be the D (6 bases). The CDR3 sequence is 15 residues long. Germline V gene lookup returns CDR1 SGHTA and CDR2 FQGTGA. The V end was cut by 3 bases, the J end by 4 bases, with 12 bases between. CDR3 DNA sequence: TGTGCCAGCAGCTTCGGCGGGGCCCTCACCGGGGAGCTGTTTTTT. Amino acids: CASSFGGALTGELFF.

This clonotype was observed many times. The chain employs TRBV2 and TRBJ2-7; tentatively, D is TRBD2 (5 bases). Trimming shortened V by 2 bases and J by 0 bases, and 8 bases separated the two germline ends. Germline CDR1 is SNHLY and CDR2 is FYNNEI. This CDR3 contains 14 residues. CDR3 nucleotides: TGTGCCAGCAGTGAATCGGGGATCTCCTACGAGCAGTACTTC. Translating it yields CASSESGISYEQYF. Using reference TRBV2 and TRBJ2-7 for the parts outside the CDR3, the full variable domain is EPEVTQTPSHQVTQMGQEVILRCVPISNHLYFYWYRQILGQKVEFLVSFYNNEISEKSEIFDDQFSVERPDGSNFTLKIRSTKLEDSAMYFCASSESGISYEQYFGPGTRLTVT.

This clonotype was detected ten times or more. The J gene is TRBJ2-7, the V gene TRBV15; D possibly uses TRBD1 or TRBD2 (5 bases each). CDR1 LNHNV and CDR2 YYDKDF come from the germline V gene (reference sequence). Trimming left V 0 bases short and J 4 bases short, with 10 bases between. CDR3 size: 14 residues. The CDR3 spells CATSRDVGGYEQYF. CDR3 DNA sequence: TGTGCCACCAGCAGAGATGTTGGGGGTTACGAGCAGTACTTC.

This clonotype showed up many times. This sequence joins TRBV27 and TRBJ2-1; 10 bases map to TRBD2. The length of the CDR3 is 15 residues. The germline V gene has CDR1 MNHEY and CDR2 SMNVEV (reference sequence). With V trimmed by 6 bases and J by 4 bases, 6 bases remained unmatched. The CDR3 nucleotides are TGTGCCAGCAGCTCACTAGCGGGGCGTTACAATGAGCAGTTCTTC. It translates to CASSSLAGRYNEQFF.

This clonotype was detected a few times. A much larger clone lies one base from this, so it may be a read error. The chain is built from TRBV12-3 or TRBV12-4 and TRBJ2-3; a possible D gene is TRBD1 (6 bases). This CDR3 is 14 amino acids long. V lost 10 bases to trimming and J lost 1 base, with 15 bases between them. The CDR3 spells CANRYRVGTDTQYF. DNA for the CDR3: TGTGCCAACAGATACAGGGTTGGCACAGATACGCAGTATTTT.

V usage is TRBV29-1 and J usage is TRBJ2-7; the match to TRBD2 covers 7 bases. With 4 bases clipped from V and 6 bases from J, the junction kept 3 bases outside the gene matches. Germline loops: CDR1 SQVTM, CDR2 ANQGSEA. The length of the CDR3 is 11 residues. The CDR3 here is CSVGGGGEQYF. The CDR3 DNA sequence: TGCAGCGTTGGGGGGGGAGGCGAGCAGTACTTC.

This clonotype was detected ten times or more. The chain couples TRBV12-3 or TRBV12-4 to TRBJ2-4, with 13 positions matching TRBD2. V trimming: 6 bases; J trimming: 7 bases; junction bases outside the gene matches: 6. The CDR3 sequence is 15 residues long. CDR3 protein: CASSSTSGGANIQYF. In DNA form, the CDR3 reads TGTGCCAGCAGCTCCACTAGCGGGGGGGCCAACATTCAGTACTTC.

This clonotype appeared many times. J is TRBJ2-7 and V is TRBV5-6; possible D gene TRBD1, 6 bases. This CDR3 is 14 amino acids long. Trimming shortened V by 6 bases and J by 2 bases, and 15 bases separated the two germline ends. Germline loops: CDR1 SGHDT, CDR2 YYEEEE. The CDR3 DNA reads TGTGCCAGCACCTCATACAAGGGGGCCTACGAGCAGTACTTC. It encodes CASTSYKGAYEQYF. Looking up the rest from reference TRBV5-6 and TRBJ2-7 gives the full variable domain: DAGVTQSPTHLIKTRGQQVTLRCSPKSGHDTVSWYQQALGQGPQFIFQYYEEEERQRGNFPDRFSGHQFPNYSSELNVNALLLGDSALYLCASTSYKGAYEQYFGPGTRLTVT.

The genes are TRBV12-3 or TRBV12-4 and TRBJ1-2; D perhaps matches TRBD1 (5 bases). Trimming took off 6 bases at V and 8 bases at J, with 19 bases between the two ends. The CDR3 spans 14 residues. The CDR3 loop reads CASSRQGSLLGYTF. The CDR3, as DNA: TGTGCCAGCAGCCGCCAGGGATCCCTTCTGGGCTACACCTTC.